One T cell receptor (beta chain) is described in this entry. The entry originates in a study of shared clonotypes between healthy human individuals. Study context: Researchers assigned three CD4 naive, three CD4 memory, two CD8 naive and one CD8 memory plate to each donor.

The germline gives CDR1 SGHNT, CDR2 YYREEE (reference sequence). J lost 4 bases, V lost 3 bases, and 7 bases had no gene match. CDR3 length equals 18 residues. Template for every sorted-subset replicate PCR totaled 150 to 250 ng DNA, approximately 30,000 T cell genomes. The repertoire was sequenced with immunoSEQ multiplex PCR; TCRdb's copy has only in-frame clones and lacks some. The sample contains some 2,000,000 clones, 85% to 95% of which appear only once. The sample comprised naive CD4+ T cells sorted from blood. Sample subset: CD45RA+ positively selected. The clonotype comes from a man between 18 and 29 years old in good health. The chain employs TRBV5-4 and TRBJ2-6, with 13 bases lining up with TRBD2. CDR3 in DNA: TGTGCCAGCAGCTCAATGACTAGCGGGGGGTCAGGGGCCAACGTCCTGACTTTC. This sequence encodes CASSSMTSGGSGANVLTF.